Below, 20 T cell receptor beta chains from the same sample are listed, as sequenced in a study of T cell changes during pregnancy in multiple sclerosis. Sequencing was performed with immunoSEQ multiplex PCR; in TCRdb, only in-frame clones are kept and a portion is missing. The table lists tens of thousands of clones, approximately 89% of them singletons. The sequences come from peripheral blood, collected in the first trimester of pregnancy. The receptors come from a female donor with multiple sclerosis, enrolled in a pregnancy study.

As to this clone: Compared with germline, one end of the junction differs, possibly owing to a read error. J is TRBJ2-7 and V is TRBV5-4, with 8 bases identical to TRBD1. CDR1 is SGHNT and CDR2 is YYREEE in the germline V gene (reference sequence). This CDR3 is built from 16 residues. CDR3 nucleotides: TGTGCCAGCAGCGTACCCGGGACAGGCGTTTCCTACGAGCAGTGCTTC. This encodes CASSVPGTGVSYEQCF.

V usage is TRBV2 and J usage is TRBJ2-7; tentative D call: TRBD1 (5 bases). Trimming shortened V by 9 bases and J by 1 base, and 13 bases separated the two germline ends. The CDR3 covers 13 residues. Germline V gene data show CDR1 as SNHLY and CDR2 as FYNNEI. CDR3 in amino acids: CASKLPGSYEQYF. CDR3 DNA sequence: TGTGCCAGTAAACTCCCAGGGTCCTACGAGCAGTACTTC.

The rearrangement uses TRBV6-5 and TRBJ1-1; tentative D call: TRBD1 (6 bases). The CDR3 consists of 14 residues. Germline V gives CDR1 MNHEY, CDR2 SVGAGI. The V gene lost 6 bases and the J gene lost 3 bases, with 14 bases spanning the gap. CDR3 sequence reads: CASRRDRSYTEAFF. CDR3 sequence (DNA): TGTGCCAGCAGAAGAGACAGGTCCTACACTGAAGCTTTCTTT.

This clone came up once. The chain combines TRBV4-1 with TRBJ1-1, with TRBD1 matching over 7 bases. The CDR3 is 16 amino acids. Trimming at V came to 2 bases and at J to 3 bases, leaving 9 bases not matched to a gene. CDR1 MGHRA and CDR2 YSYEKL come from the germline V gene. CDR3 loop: CASSQTQGLRDTEAFF. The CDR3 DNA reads TGCGCCAGCAGCCAAACACAGGGGCTGAGGGACACTGAAGCTTTCTTT.

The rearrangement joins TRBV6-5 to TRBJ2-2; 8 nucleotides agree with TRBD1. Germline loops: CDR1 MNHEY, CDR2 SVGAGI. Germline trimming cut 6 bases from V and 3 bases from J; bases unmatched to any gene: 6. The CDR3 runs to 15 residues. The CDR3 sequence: CASRPGQVYTGELFF. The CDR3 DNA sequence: TGTGCCAGCAGGCCGGGACAGGTTTACACCGGGGAGCTGTTTTTT.

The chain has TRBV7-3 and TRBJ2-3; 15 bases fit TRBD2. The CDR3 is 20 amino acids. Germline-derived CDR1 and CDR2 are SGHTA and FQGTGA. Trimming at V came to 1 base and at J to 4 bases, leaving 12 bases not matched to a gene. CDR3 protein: CASSLRRTSGGAAGADTQYF. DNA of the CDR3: TGTGCCAGCAGCTTAAGGAGGACTAGCGGGGGGGCCGCTGGTGCAGATACGCAGTATTTT.

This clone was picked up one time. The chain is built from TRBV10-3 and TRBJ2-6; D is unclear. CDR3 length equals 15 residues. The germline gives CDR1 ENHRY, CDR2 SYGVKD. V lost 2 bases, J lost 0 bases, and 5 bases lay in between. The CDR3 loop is CAISETNSGANVLTF. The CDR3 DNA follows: TGTGCCATCAGTGAGACAAACTCTGGGGCCAACGTCCTGACTTTC.

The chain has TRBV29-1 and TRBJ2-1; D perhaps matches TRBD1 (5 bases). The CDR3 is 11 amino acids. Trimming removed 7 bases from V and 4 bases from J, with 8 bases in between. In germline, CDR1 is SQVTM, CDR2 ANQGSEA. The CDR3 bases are TGCAGCGCCAGGGTTTACAATGAGCAGTTCTTC. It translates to CSARVYNEQFF.

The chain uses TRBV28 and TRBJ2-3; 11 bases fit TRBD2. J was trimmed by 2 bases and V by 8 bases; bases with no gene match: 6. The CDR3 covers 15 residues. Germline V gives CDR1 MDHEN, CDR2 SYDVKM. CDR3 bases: TGTGCCAGCGGGGGTAGCGGGAGGGCCACAGATACGCAGTATTTT. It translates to CASGGSGRATDTQYF.

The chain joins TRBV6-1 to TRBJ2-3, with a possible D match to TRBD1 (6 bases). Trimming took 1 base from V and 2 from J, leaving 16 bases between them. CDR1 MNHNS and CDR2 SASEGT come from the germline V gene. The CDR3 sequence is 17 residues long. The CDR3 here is CASSEGVGQGPTDTQYF. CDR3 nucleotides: TGTGCCAGCAGTGAAGGAGTAGGGCAGGGGCCCACAGATACGCAGTATTTT.

The chain's CDR3 is CASSSNRGINTDTQYF. DNA for the CDR3: TGTGCCAGCAGTTCGAACAGGGGGATCAACACAGATACGCAGTATTTT. This rearrangement joins TRBV6-5 to TRBJ2-3, with 8 bases identical to TRBD1. CDR3 length: 16 amino acids. Germline CDR1 and CDR2: MNHEY and SVGAGI. V lost 4 bases and J lost 2; bases outside the gene matches: 8.

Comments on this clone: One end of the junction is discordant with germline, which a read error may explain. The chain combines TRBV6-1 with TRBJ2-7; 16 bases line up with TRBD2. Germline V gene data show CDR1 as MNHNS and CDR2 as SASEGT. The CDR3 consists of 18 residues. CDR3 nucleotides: TGTGCCAGCAGGGAAGGGACTAGCGGGAGGGGCGGCTCCTACGAGCAGTACTTC. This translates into CASREGTSGRGGSYEQYF.

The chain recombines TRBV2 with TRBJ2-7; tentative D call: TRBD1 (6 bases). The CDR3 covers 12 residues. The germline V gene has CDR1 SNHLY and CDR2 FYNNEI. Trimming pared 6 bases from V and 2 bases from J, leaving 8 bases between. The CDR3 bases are TGTGCCAGCAGACAGGGCACCTACGAGCAGTACTTC. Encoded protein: CASRQGTYEQYF.

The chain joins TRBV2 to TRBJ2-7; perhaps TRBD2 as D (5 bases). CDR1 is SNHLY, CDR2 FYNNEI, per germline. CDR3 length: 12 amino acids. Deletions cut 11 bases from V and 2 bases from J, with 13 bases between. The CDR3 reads CASQREPYEQYF. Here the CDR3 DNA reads TGTGCCTCTCAACGGGAACCCTACGAGCAGTACTTC. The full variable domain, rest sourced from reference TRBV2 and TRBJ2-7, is EPEVTQTPSHQVTQMGQEVILRCVPISNHLYFYWYRQILGQKVEFLVSFYNNEISEKSEIFDDQFSVERPDGSNFTLKIRSTKLEDSAMYFCASQREPYEQYFGPGTRLTVT.

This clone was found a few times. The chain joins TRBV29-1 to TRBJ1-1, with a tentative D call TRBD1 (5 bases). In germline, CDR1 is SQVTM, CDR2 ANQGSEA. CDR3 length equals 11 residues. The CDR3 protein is CSTGDYTEAFF. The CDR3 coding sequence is TGCAGTACGGGGGATTACACTGAAGCTTTCTTT.

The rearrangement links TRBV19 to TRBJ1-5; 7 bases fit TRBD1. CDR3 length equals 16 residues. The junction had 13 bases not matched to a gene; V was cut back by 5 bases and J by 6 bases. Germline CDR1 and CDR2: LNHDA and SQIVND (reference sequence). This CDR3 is CASSLLRQGRIQPQHF. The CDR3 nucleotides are TGTGCCAGTAGTCTACTCCGACAGGGTAGGATTCAGCCCCAGCATTTT.

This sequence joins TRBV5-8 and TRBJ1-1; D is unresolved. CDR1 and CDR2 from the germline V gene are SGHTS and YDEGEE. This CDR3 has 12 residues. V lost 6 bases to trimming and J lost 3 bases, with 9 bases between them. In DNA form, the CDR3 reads TGTGCCAGCAAATCTGGGCACACTGAAGCTTTCTTT. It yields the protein CASKSGHTEAFF.

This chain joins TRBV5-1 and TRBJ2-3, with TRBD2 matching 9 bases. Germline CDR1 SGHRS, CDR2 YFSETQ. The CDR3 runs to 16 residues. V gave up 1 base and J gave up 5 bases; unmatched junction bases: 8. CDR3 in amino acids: CASSLRSGGPEDTQYF. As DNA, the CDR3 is TGCGCCAGCAGCTTGCGGAGCGGGGGGCCCGAAGATACGCAGTATTTT.

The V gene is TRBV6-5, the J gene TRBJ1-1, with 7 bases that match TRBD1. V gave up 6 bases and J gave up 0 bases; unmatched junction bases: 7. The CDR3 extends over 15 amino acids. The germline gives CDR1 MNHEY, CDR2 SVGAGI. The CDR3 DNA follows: TGTGCCAGCAGACTGACAGGGCGGATGAACACTGAAGCTTTCTTT. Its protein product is CASRLTGRMNTEAFF.

The CDR3 DNA reads as TGTGCCAGCAGCTTATCGGAGGGGGCGCGGGCTTTCTTT. Translating it yields CASSLSEGARAFF. The chain has TRBV7-2 and TRBJ1-1, with 7 bases matching TRBD1. Germline V gene data show CDR1 as SGHTA and CDR2 as FQGNSA. The CDR3 covers 13 residues. Unmatched junction bases numbered 8, after V lost 2 bases and J lost 11 bases.